Listed here are 2 T cell receptor beta chains from one sample, sequenced in a study of response to subunit inactivated influenza vaccine. A single record per CDR3 protein comes from TCRdb applying MiXCR to the RT-PCR reads. This repertoire shows a few hundred thousand distinct CDR3 sequences, roughly 12% found once; its top ten account for 9.5% to 12%. The data also belong to a second study, concerning T cells expressing NK-cell markers. That study reports: Beta-chain TCR cDNA was generated via 5'RACE template switching with UMIs.

This material consisted of PBMCs from blood, taken on the day of vaccination. These receptors were collected from a man aged 50 or older who received an inactivated influenza vaccine.

The chain combines TRBV20-1 with TRBJ2-4, with D possibly being TRBD2 (6 bases). This CDR3 has 13 residues. Trimming shortened V by 8 bases and J by 0 bases, and 11 bases separated the two germline ends. Germline V lookup: CDR1 DFQATT, CDR2 SNEGSKA (reference sequence). The CDR3 loop is CSPKGLAKNIQYF. The DNA of the CDR3 is TGCAGTCCTAAGGGACTAGCCAAAAACATTCAGTACTTC.

This clonotype has more than one count but fewer than ten. The chain carries TRBV7-9 and TRBJ2-1, with D perhaps assigned TRBD1 or TRBD2 (6 bases each). This CDR3 region has 14 residues. In germline, CDR1 is SEHNR, CDR2 FQNEAQ (reference sequence). V was trimmed by 8 bases and J by 5 bases, leaving 16 bases between them. The CDR3, as DNA: TGTGCCAGCCGGGGGCGGGCCACCCACAATGAGCAGTTCTTC. This sequence encodes CASRGRATHNEQFF.